The sequence of this TCR beta chain was determined in a study of identical twins. TCRdb redid the calling of the 5' RACE reads with MiXCR, one entry per CDR3 protein. The sample consists of around 1.7 million distinct CDR3 sequences, about 31% of them appearing once. On this clonotype: An end of the junction does not agree with germline; a read error may underlie this.

The germline V gene has CDR1 SGHRS and CDR2 YFSETQ. This CDR3 is 11 amino acids long. Material for sequencing was cord blood. V is TRBV5-1 and J is TRBJ2-5, with a tentative D call TRBD2 (6 bases). The receptor was isolated from a newborn girl in good health. CDR3 loop: CASSTGETLYF. The DNA for the CDR3 is TGCGCCAGCAGTACGGGAGAGACCCTGTACTTC.